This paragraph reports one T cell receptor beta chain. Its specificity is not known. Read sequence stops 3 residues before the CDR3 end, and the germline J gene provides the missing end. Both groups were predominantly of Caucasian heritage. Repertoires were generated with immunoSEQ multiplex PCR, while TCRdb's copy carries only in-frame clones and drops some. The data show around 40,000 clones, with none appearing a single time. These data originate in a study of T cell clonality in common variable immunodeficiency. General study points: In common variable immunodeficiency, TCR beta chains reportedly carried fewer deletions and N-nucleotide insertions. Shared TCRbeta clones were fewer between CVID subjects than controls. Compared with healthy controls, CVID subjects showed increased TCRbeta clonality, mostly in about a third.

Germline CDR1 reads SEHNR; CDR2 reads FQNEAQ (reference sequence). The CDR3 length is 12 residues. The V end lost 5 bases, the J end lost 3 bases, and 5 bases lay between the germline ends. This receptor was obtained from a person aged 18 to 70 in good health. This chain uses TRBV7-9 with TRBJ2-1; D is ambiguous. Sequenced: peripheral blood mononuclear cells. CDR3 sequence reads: CASSPIYNEQFF. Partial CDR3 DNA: TGTGCCAGCAGCCCAATCTACAATGAG.